This T cell receptor (beta chain) was identified during a study of cytomegalovirus exposure and HLA in healthy donors. Deletions cut 2 bases from V and 0 bases from J, with 13 bases between. From germline, CDR1 is KGHSH and CDR2 LQKENI. The CDR3 extends over 17 amino acids. Both 60 Vbeta primers and 13 Jbeta primers went into the PCR. The data were produced by immunoSEQ multiplex PCR, yet TCRdb's version contains in-frame clones alone and is incomplete. The sample has approximately 110,000 clones. The origin of this receptor is a man aged 30-40 years in good health and CMV-seronegative. Sequenced: PBMCs. The chain carries TRBV18 and TRBJ2-2, with no clear D. The CDR3 DNA reads as TGTGCCAGCTCACCAGGGTTGGTGACACCGAACACCGGGGAGCTGTTTTTT. Amino acids: CASSPGLVTPNTGELFF.